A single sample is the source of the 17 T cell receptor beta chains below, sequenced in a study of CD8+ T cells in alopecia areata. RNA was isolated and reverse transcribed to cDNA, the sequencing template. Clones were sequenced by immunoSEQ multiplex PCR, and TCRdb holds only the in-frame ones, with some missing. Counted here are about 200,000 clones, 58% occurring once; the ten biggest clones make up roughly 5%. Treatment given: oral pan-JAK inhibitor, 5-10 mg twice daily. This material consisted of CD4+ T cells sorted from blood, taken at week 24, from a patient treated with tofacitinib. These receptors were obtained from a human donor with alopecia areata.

The CDR3 nucleotides are TGTGCCACCAGCAGAGATCATGTTAGCGGCGGCGAGCAGTACTTC. Protein: CATSRDHVSGGEQYF. The chain couples TRBV15 to TRBJ2-7, with a possible D match to TRBD2 (6 bases). Per germline, CDR1 LNHNV and CDR2 YYDKDF (reference sequence). The CDR3 runs 15 residues. Trimming took off 0 bases at V and 6 bases at J, with 15 bases between the two ends. The variable domain in full, with the rest retrieved from reference TRBV15 and TRBJ2-7, is DAMVIQNPRYQVTQFGKPVTLSCSQTLNHNVMYWYQQKSSQAPKLLFHYYDKDFNNEADTPDNFQSRRPNTSFCFLDIRSPGLGDTAMYLCATSRDHVSGGEQYFGPGTRLTVT.

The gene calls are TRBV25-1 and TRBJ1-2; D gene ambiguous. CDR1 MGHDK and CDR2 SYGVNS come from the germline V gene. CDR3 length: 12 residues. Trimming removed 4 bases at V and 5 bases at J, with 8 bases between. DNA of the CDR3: TGTGCCAGCAGTGGGGGATATTATGGCTACACCTTC. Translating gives CASSGGYYGYTF.

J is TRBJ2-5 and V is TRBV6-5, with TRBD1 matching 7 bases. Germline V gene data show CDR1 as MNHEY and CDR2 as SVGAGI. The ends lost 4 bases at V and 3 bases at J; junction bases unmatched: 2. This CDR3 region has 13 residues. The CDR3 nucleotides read TGTGCCAGCAGTTTTGGGACAGAAGAGACCCAGTACTTC. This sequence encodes CASSFGTEETQYF.

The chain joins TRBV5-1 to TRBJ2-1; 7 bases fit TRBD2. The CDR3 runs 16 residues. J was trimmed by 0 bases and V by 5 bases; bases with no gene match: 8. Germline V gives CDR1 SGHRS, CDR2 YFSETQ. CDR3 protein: CASRVGGGSSYNEQFF. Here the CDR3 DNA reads TGCGCCAGCAGGGTTGGCGGGGGAAGCTCCTACAATGAGCAGTTCTTC. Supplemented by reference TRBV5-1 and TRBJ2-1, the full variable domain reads KAGVTQTPRYLIKTRGQQVTLSCSPISGHRSVSWYQQTPGQGLQFLFEYFSETQRNKGNFPGRFSGRQFSNSRSEMNVSTLELGDSALYLCASRVGGGSSYNEQFFGPGTRLTVL.

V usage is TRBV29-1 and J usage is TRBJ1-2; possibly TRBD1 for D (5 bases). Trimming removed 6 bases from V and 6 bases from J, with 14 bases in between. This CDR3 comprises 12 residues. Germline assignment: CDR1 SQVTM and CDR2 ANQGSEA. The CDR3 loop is CSVGGPRDGYTF. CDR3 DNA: TGCAGCGTGGGGGGTCCGCGGGATGGCTACACCTTC.

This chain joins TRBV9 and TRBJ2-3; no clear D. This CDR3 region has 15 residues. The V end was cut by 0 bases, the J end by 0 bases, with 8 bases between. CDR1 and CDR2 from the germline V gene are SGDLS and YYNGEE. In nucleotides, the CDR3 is TGTGCCAGCAGCGTAGACGGTCAGAGCACAGATACGCAGTATTTT. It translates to CASSVDGQSTDTQYF.

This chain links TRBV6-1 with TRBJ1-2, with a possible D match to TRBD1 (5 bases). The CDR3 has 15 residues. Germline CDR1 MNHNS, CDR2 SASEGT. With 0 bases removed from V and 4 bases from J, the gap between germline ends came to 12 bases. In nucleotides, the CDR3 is TGTGCCAGCAGTGAAGCGTTGACAGATTTCTATGGCTACACCTTC. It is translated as CASSEALTDFYGYTF.

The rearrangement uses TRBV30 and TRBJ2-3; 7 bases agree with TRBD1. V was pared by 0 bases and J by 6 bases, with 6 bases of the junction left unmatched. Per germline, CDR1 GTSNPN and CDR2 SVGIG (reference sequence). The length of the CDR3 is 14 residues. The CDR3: CAWSVGRGRDTQYF. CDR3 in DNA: TGTGCCTGGAGTGTAGGAAGGGGGCGGGATACGCAGTATTTT.

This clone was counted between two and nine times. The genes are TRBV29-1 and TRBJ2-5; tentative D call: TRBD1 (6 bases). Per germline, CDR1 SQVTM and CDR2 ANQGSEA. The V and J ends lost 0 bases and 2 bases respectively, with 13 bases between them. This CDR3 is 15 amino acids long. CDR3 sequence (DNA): TGCAGCGTTGAAGATTTAGGGGGTTGGCAAGAGACCCAGTACTTC. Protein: CSVEDLGGWQETQYF. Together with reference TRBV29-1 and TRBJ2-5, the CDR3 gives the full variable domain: SAVISQKPSRDICQRGTSLTIQCQVDSQVTMMFWYRQQPGQSLTLIATANQGSEATYESGFVIDKFPISRPNLTFSTLTVSNMSPEDSSIYLCSVEDLGGWQETQYFGPGTRLLVL.

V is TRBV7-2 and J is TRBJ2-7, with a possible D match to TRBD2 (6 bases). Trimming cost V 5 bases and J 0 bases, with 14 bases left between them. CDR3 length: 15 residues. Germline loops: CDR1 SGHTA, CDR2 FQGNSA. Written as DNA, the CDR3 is TGTGCCAGCAGCGAGTCGTCCGGGAGCTCCTACGAGCAGTACTTC. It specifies CASSESSGSSYEQYF.

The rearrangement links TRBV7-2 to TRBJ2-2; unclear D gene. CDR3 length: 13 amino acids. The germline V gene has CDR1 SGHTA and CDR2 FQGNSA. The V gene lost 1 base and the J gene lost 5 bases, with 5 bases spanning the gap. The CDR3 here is CASSLVRTGELFF. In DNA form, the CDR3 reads TGTGCCAGCAGCTTAGTCCGAACCGGGGAGCTGTTTTTT.

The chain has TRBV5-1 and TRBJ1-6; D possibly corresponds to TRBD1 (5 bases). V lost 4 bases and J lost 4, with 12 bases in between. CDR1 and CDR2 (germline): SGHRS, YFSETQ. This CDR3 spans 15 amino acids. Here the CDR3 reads CASSLREPYNSPLHF. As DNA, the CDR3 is TGCGCCAGCAGCCTCAGGGAGCCGTATAATTCACCCCTCCACTTT.

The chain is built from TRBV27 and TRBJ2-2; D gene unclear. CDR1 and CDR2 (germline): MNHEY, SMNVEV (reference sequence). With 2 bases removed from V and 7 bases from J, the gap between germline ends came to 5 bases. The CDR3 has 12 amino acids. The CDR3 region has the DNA TGTGCCAGCAGTTTAAACGGCGGGGAGCTGTTTTTT. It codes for CASSLNGGELFF.

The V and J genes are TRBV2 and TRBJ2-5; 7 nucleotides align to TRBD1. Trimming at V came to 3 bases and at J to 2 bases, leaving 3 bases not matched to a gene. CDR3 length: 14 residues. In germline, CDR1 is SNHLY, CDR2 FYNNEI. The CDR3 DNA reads TGTGCCAGCAGTGAGCAGGGGGATCAAGAGACCCAGTACTTC. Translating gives CASSEQGDQETQYF.

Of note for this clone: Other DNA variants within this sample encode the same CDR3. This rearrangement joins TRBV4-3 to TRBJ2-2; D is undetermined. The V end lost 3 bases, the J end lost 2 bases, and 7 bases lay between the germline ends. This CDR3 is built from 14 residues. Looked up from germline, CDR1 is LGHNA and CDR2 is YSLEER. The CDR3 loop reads CASSQGPNTGELFF. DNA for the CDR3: TGCGCCAGCAGCCAGGGTCCTAACACCGGGGAGCTGTTTTTT.

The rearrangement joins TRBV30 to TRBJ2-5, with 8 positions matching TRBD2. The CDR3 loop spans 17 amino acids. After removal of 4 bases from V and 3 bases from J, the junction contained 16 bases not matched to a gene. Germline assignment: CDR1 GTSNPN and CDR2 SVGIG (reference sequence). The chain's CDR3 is CAWTSLPGLEAKETQYF. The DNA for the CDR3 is TGTGCCTGGACCTCACTTCCGGGACTAGAGGCGAAAGAGACCCAGTACTTC.

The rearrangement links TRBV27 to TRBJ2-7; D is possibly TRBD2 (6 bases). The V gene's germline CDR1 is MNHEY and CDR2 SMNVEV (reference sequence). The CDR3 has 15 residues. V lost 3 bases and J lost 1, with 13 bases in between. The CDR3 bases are TGTGCCAGCAGTTTCCTAGGGACTTGGTCCTACGAGCAGTACTTC. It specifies CASSFLGTWSYEQYF.